Listed here are 27 T cell receptor beta chains from one sample, sequenced in a study of T cell responses to AZD1222 COVID-19 vaccine. Assay: immunoSEQ multiplex PCR; the TCRdb copy retains only in-frame clones and omits some. This table has 150,000 or so clones, 90% to 95% appearing once. Sample: peripheral blood, taken on day 0 of AZD1222 vaccination. All receptors come from an adult in good health.

The chain carries TRBV19 and TRBJ1-2, with no clear D. Per germline, CDR1 LNHDA and CDR2 SQIVND (reference sequence). V gave up 5 bases and J gave up 0 bases, with 13 bases separating them. The CDR3 has 15 residues. This CDR3 reads CASSLLQNTNYGYTF. The DNA for the CDR3 is TGTGCCAGTAGTTTATTACAGAACACTAACTATGGCTACACCTTC.

The V gene is TRBV5-3, the J gene TRBJ1-5, with a weak D call TRBD1 (5 bases). TRBV5-3 falls under the ORF class, with uncertain function. The CDR3 consists of 14 residues. Trimming took 0 bases from V and 5 from J, leaving 9 bases between them. The CDR3 region has the DNA TGTGCCAGAAGCTTGGCCAAGGGGTATCAGCCCCAGCATTTT. This encodes CARSLAKGYQPQHF.

The V and J genes are TRBV7-8 and TRBJ1-5; D uncertain. CDR1 is SGHVS and CDR2 is FQNEAQ in the germline V gene. The CDR3 extends over 16 amino acids. Trimming pared 0 bases from V and 5 bases from J, leaving 14 bases between. The CDR3 here is CASSLARYTTHQPQHF. The CDR3 DNA reads as TGTGCCAGCAGCTTAGCGCGGTATACAACCCATCAGCCCCAGCATTTT.

This clone was observed a handful of times. This chain connects TRBV30 to TRBJ1-4; D unresolved. Germline lookup yields CDR1 GTSNPN and CDR2 SVGIG (reference sequence). This CDR3 contains 13 residues. With 6 bases removed from V and 10 bases from J, the gap between germline ends came to 18 bases. The CDR3 DNA is TGTGCCTGCCGGCTTCTGGGCGTCGGAAAACTGTTTTTT. Translating gives CACRLLGVGKLFF.

V is TRBV5-3 and J is TRBJ2-5, with a weak D call TRBD2 (5 bases). TRBV5-3 is sorted into the ORF group, with uncertain function. Trimming removed 4 bases from V and 0 bases from J, with 10 bases in between. This CDR3 has 14 residues. CDR3 coding DNA: TGTGCCAGAAGCGGGCCGGGGTACCAAGAGACCCAGTACTTC. It specifies CARSGPGYQETQYF.

CDR3 in DNA: TGTGCCAGCAGAACTACAGGGGTTCTTGATGAGCAGTTCTTC. This sequence encodes CASRTTGVLDEQFF. This chain links TRBV6-5 with TRBJ2-1, with TRBD1 matching over 7 bases. CDR1 and CDR2 (germline): MNHEY, SVGAGI. This CDR3 spans 14 amino acids. V gave up 6 bases and J gave up 8 bases; unmatched junction bases: 10.

The chain couples TRBV7-2 to TRBJ1-2; the match to TRBD1 covers 7 bases. J was trimmed by 8 bases and V by 6 bases; bases with no gene match: 3. This CDR3 is 11 amino acids long. The germline V gene encodes CDR1 SGHTA and CDR2 FQGNSA. Here the CDR3 reads CASSSRGGYTF. For the CDR3, the DNA is TGTGCCAGCAGTTCCAGGGGGGGCTACACCTTC.

The sample holds one count of this clone. The chain couples TRBV25-1 to TRBJ1-6; tentative D call: TRBD1 (6 bases). The CDR3 runs to 14 residues. Per the germline V gene, CDR1 is MGHDK and CDR2 is SYGVNS. V lost 7 bases and J lost 10, with 17 bases in between. CDR3 loop: CASTEWGRNSPLHF. DNA of the CDR3: TGTGCCAGCACCGAATGGGGGCGCAACTCACCCCTCCACTTT.

The chain carries TRBV19 and TRBJ1-6; 7 nucleotides match TRBD1. Trimming removed 4 bases from V and 9 bases from J; junction bases left unmatched: 12. This CDR3 region has 16 residues. The germline gives CDR1 LNHDA, CDR2 SQIVND (reference sequence). The CDR3 loop is CASSSSGQGDRSPLHF. CDR3 bases: TGTGCCAGTAGTAGTTCCGGGCAGGGGGATCGTTCACCCCTCCACTTT.

The chain has TRBV3-1 (or the pseudogene TRBV3-2) and TRBJ1-5; D unclear. This CDR3 has 15 residues. Trimming cost V 1 base and J 0 bases, with 7 bases left between them. The germline gives CDR1 LGHDT, CDR2 YNNKEL (reference sequence). CDR3 amino acids: CASSQGGLSNQPQHF. The CDR3 coding sequence is TGTGCCAGCAGCCAAGGAGGGCTTAGCAATCAGCCCCAGCATTTT.

This clone was observed once. The J gene is TRBJ2-2, the V gene TRBV19; no clear D. The germline gives CDR1 LNHDA, CDR2 SQIVND (reference sequence). The CDR3 runs to 16 residues. Trimming pared 7 bases from V and 5 bases from J, leaving 20 bases between. CDR3 region: CASKVAGSSRTGELFF. DNA for the CDR3: TGTGCCAGTAAGGTGGCAGGATCGTCGCGAACCGGGGAGCTGTTTTTT.

This CDR3 reads CASSLGRKRGRGNQPQHF. CDR3 DNA: TGCGCCAGCAGCTTGGGCCGAAAAAGGGGAAGGGGCAATCAGCCCCAGCATTTT. V usage is TRBV5-1 and J usage is TRBJ1-5; maybe TRBD1 (5 bases). V was trimmed by 0 bases and J by 2 bases, leaving 18 bases between them. Germline values: CDR1 SGHRS, CDR2 YFSETQ. This CDR3 spans 18 amino acids.

The gene calls are TRBV19 and TRBJ2-3, with TRBD1 as a possible D gene (6 bases). This CDR3 has 16 residues. Germline V gene sequence: CDR1 LNHDA, CDR2 SQIVND (reference sequence). Trimming removed 7 bases from V and 6 bases from J, with 23 bases in between. Here the CDR3 reads CASTASRGPKGDTQYF. The CDR3 DNA reads TGTGCCAGTACCGCCAGCAGGGGTCCCAAGGGGGATACGCAGTATTTT. Full variable domain (outside the CDR3, taken from reference TRBV19 and TRBJ2-3): DGGITQSPKYLFRKEGQNVTLSCEQNLNHDAMYWYRQDPGQGLRLIYYSQIVNDFQKGDIAEGYSVSREKKESFPLTVTSAQKNPTAFYLCASTASRGPKGDTQYFGPGTRLTVL.

This clone appeared a single time. This rearrangement joins TRBV19 to TRBJ1-2; D not resolved. Germline CDR1 is LNHDA and CDR2 is SQIVND (reference sequence). The V and J ends lost 1 base and 3 bases respectively, with 9 bases between them. This CDR3 is built from 14 residues. CDR3 DNA: TGTGCCAGTAGTATAGCCGGACCCTACTATGGCTACACCTTC. This encodes CASSIAGPYYGYTF.

This sequence joins TRBV13 and TRBJ2-2; D is uncertain. The length of the CDR3 is 14 residues. V lost 5 bases, J lost 7 bases, and 14 bases lay in between. The V gene's germline CDR1 is PRHDT and CDR2 FYEKMQ (reference sequence). Written as DNA, the CDR3 is TGTGCCAGCAGCCAAGCCAGACTTGGCGGGGAGCTGTTTTTT. Residues: CASSQARLGGELFF. Combining the CDR3 with reference TRBV13 and TRBJ2-2 gives the whole variable domain AAGVIQSPRHLIKEKRETATLKCYPIPRHDTVYWYQQGPGQDPQFLISFYEKMQSDKGSIPDRFSAQQFSDYHSELNMSSLELGDSALYFCASSQARLGGELFFGEGSRLTVL.

The chain links TRBV10-3 to TRBJ1-4, with D hard to call. CDR1 and CDR2 (germline): ENHRY, SYGVKD. CDR3 length equals 15 residues. The ends were cut back, 3 bases at V and 0 bases at J, with 8 bases in the middle. The CDR3: CAISDSTTTNEKLFF. CDR3 DNA: TGTGCCATCAGTGACTCGACAACAACTAATGAAAAACTGTTTTTT.

The count of this clone is one. The V gene is TRBV5-4, the J gene TRBJ1-2; TRBD1 is a possible D gene (6 bases). CDR1 is SGHNT and CDR2 is YYREEE in the germline V gene (reference sequence). V was clipped by 4 bases and J by 0 bases, with 10 bases between them. This CDR3 has 14 amino acids. DNA of the CDR3: TGTGCCAGCAGCCCCCGGGACACTAACTATGGCTACACCTTC. Translating gives CASSPRDTNYGYTF. The full variable domain, completed using reference TRBV5-4 and TRBJ1-2, is ETGVTQSPTHLIKTRGQQVTLRCSSQSGHNTVSWYQQALGQGPQFIFQYYREEENGRGNFPPRFSGLQFPNYSSELNVNALELDDSALYLCASSPRDTNYGYTFGSGTRLTVV.

V gene TRBV4-1 combines with J gene TRBJ1-6; 8 bases align to TRBD1. The V gene's germline CDR1 is MGHRA and CDR2 YSYEKL. J lost 7 bases, V lost 2 bases, and 7 bases had no gene match. The CDR3 has 16 residues. The CDR3: CASSQTQGARNSPLHF. The CDR3 DNA is TGCGCCAGCAGCCAAACCCAGGGGGCAAGAAATTCACCCCTCCACTTT.

The sample holds one count of this clone. The chain employs TRBV24-1 and TRBJ1-1, with D possibly matching TRBD1 (5 bases). The CDR3 covers 15 residues. V was shortened by 5 bases and J by 1 base, with 13 bases between the two germline ends. From germline, CDR1 is KGHDR and CDR2 SFDVKD. CDR3: CATSGTFGGNTEAFF. The CDR3 nucleotides are TGTGCCACCAGTGGGACCTTCGGGGGGAACACTGAAGCTTTCTTT.

The V gene is TRBV30, the J gene TRBJ1-1, with TRBD1 as a possible D gene (5 bases). V lost 2 bases, J lost 8 bases, and 18 bases lay in between. This CDR3 comprises 14 residues. Germline V gives CDR1 GTSNPN, CDR2 SVGIG (reference sequence). CDR3 protein: CAWSRGLQEGEAFF. The CDR3 nucleotides read TGTGCCTGGAGTAGGGGCCTCCAAGAAGGCGAAGCTTTCTTT.

The chain joins TRBV10-3 to TRBJ1-4, with D uncertain. V lost 2 bases to trimming and J lost 8 bases, with 18 bases between them. The CDR3 covers 16 residues. Germline V gene data show CDR1 as ENHRY and CDR2 as SYGVKD. The CDR3 DNA reads TGTGCCATCAGTGAGAATGGAGGGTCCTTTGGGGAAAAACTGTTTTTT. Translating it yields CAISENGGSFGEKLFF.

CDR3 sequence (DNA): TGTGCCAGCAGCTTAGAGGGTATGGGGATGGTAGGGCAGTACTTC. Its protein product is CASSLEGMGMVGQYF. The V gene is TRBV7-2, the J gene TRBJ2-7; the D is unclear. The germline V gene encodes CDR1 SGHTA and CDR2 FQGNSA. The CDR3 runs to 15 residues. Trimming removed 1 base from V and 9 bases from J, with 19 bases in between.

This chain connects TRBV7-2 to TRBJ1-2; TRBD1 aligns across 7 bases. Germline V gene sequence: CDR1 SGHTA, CDR2 FQGNSA. This CDR3 spans 14 amino acids. V was clipped by 4 bases and J by 8 bases; unmatched bases: 10. This CDR3 is CASSSYRGAGGYTF. CDR3 sequence (DNA): TGTGCCAGCAGCTCCTACAGGGGCGCGGGAGGCTACACCTTC.

The V call is TRBV12-3 or TRBV12-4, the J call TRBJ2-7, with D unclear. V was cut by 0 bases and J by 7 bases, with 10 bases left in between. This CDR3 has 13 amino acids. In DNA, the CDR3 is TGTGCCAGCAGTTTAGCGTTAACGGAGGAGCAGTACTTC. This codes for CASSLALTEEQYF.

The rearrangement links TRBV3-1 (or the pseudogene TRBV3-2) to TRBJ1-4; D is undetermined. CDR3 size: 13 residues. V lost 4 bases to trimming and J lost 7 bases, with 10 bases between them. Germline V gene data show CDR1 as LGHDT and CDR2 as YNNKEL (reference sequence). As DNA, the CDR3 is TGTGCCAGCAGCCTAAATCGGGGTGAAAAACTGTTTTTT. This sequence encodes CASSLNRGEKLFF.

The J gene is TRBJ1-2, the V gene TRBV28, with 7 positions matching TRBD1. Germline CDR1 is MDHEN and CDR2 is SYDVKM. This CDR3 is built from 13 residues. Losses at the gene ends were 7 bases for V and 7 bases for J; bases not matched to a gene: 9. CDR3 DNA: TGTGCCAGCACCAATCGGGCAGGGGGTGGCTACACCTTC. Protein product: CASTNRAGGGYTF.

This clone was seen only once. This chain links TRBV4-2 with TRBJ1-2, with D tentatively TRBD1 (6 bases). V lost 5 bases and J 4 bases, leaving 14 bases between the germline ends. Germline V gene data show CDR1 as LGHNA and CDR2 as YNFKEQ. The length of the CDR3 is 14 residues. This CDR3 reads CASSDRTLSYGYTF. The DNA of the CDR3 is TGTGCCAGCAGCGACAGGACCTTGAGCTATGGCTACACCTTC.